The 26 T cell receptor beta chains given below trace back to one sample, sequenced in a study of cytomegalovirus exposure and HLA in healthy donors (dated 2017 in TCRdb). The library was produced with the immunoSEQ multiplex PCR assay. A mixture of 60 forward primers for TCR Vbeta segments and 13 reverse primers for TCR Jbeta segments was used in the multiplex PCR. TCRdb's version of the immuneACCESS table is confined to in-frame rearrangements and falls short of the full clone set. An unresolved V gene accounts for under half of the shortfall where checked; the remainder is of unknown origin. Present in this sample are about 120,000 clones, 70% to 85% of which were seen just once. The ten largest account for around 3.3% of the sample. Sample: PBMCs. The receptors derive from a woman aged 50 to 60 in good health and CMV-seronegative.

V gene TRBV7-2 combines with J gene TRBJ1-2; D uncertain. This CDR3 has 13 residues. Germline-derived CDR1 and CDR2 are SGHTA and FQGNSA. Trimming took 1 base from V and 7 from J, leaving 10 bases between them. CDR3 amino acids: CASSLGTRAGYTF. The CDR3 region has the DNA TGTGCCAGCAGCTTAGGGACTCGGGCTGGCTACACCTTC.

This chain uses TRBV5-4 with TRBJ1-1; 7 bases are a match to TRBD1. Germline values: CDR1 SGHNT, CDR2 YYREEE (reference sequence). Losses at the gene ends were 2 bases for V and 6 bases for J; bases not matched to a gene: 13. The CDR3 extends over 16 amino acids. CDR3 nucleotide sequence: TGTGCCAGCAGCTTCCCAACGTACAGGGGCAGGGCTGAAGCTTTCTTT. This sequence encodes CASSFPTYRGRAEAFF.

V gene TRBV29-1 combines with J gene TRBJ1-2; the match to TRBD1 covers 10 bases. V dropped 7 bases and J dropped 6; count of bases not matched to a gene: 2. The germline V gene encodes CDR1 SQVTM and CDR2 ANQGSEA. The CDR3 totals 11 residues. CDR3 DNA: TGCAGCGGGGGACAGGGGAATGGCTACACCTTC. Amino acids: CSGGQGNGYTF.

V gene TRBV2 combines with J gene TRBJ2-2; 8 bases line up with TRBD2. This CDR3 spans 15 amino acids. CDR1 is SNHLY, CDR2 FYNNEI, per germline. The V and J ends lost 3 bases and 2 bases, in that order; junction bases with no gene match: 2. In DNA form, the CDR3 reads TGTGCCAGCAGTGAGACTAGCGTCAACACCGGGGAGCTGTTTTTT. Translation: CASSETSVNTGELFF. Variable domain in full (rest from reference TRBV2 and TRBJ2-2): EPEVTQTPSHQVTQMGQEVILRCVPISNHLYFYWYRQILGQKVEFLVSFYNNEISEKSEIFDDQFSVERPDGSNFTLKIRSTKLEDSAMYFCASSETSVNTGELFFGEGSRLTVL.

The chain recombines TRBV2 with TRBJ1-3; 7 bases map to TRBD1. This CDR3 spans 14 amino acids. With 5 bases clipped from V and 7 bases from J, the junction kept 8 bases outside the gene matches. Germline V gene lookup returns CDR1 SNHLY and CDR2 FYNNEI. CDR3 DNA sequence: TGTGCCAGCAGTTCGACAGGGCTGTCGAACACCATATATTTT. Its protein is CASSSTGLSNTIYF. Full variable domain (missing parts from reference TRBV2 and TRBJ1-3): EPEVTQTPSHQVTQMGQEVILRCVPISNHLYFYWYRQILGQKVEFLVSFYNNEISEKSEIFDDQFSVERPDGSNFTLKIRSTKLEDSAMYFCASSSTGLSNTIYFGEGSWLTVV.

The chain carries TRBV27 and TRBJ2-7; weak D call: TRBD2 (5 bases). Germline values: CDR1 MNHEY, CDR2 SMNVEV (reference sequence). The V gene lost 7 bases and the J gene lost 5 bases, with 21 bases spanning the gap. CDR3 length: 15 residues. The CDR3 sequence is CASTPLPRGIDEQYF. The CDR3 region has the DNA TGTGCCAGCACCCCTCTCCCCCGGGGAATCGACGAGCAGTACTTC.

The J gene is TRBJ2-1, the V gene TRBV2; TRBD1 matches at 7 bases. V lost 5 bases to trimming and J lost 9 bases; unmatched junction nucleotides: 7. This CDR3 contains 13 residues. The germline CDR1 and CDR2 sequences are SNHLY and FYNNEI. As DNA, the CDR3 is TGTGCCAGCAGTATGACAGGGATCGGTGAGCAGTTCTTC. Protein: CASSMTGIGEQFF.

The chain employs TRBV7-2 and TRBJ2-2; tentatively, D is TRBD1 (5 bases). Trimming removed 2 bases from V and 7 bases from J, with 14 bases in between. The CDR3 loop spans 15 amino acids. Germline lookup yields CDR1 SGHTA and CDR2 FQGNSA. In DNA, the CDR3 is TGTGCCAGCAGCTTAAAGACCAGGGTCGGCGGGGAGCTGTTTTTT. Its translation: CASSLKTRVGGELFF.

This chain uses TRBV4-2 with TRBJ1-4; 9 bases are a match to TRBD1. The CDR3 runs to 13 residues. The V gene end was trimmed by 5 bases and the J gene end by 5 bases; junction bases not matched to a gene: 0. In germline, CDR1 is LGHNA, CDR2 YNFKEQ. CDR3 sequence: CASSGTGNEKLFF. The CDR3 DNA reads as TGTGCCAGCAGCGGGACAGGGAATGAAAAACTGTTTTTT.

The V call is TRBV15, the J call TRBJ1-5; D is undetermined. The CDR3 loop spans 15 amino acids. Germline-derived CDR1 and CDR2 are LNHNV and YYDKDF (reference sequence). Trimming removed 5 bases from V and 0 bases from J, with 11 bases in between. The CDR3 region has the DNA TGTGCCACCAGCCTAGGAATAAATAGCAATCAGCCCCAGCATTTT. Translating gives CATSLGINSNQPQHF.

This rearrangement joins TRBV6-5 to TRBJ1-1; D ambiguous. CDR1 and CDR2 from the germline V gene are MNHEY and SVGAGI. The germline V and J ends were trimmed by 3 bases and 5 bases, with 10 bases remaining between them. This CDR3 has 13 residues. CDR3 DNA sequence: TGTGCCAGCAGTTATGGGGAGAAGACTGAAGCTTTCTTT. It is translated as CASSYGEKTEAFF.

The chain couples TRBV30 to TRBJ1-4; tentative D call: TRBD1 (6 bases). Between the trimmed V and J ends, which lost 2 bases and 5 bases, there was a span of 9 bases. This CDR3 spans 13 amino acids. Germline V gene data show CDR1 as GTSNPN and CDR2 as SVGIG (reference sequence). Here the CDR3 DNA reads TGTGCCTGGAGTAGAGACAGGAATGAAAAACTGTTTTTT. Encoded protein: CAWSRDRNEKLFF.

The DNA of the CDR3 is TGTGCCAGCAAAAGACTACAGCCATATAGCAATCAGCCCCAGCATTTT. Translation gives CASKRLQPYSNQPQHF. The chain combines TRBV28 with TRBJ1-5; D is ambiguous. The CDR3 covers 16 residues. From germline, CDR1 is MDHEN and CDR2 SYDVKM. Trimming left V 7 bases short and J 0 bases short, with 16 bases between.

The CDR3 region has the DNA TGTGCCAGCAGCTTTGGCACCATATACACCGGGGAGCTGTTTTTT. Translation gives CASSFGTIYTGELFF. J is TRBJ2-2 and V is TRBV13; D remains ambiguous. Germline values: CDR1 PRHDT, CDR2 FYEKMQ (reference sequence). The V and J ends lost 3 bases and 3 bases respectively, with 11 bases between them. The CDR3 is made up of 15 amino acids. The entire variable domain, with the rest obtained from reference TRBV13 and TRBJ2-2, is as follows: AAGVIQSPRHLIKEKRETATLKCYPIPRHDTVYWYQQGPGQDPQFLISFYEKMQSDKGSIPDRFSAQQFSDYHSELNMSSLELGDSALYFCASSFGTIYTGELFFGEGSRLTVL.

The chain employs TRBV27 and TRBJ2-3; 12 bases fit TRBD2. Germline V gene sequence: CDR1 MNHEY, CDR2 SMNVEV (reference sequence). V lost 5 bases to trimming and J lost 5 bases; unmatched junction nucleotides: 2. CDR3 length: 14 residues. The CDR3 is CASSGGLAGDTQYF. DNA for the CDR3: TGTGCCAGCAGTGGGGGACTAGCGGGAGATACGCAGTATTTT.

CDR3 region: CASRGARDQPQHF. CDR3 DNA sequence: TGTGCCAGCAGGGGGGCTCGAGATCAGCCCCAGCATTTT. This chain joins TRBV28 and TRBJ1-5; D may be TRBD1 (6 bases). V dropped 6 bases and J dropped 5 bases, with 11 bases sitting between them. Germline values: CDR1 MDHEN, CDR2 SYDVKM. The CDR3 loop spans 13 amino acids.

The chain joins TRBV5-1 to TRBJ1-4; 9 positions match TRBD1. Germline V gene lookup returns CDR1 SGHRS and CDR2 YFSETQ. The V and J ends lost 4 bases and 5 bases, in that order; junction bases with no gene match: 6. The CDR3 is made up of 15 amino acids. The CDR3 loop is CASSPDRGGNEKLFF. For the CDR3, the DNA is TGCGCCAGCAGCCCGGACAGGGGAGGGAATGAAAAACTGTTTTTT.

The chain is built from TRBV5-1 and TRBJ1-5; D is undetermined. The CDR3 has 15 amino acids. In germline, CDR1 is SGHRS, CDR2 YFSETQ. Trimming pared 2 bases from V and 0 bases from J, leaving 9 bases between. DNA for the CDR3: TGCGCCAGCAGCTTCAGCGGGCTTAGCAATCAGCCCCAGCATTTT. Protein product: CASSFSGLSNQPQHF.

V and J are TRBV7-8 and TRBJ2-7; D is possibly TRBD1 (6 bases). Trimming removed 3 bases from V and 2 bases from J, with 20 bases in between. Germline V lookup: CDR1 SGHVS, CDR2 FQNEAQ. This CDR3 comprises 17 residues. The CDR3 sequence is CASSLGILGQSPYEQYF. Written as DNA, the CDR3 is TGTGCCAGCAGCTTGGGAATCCTTGGACAGTCACCCTACGAGCAGTACTTC.

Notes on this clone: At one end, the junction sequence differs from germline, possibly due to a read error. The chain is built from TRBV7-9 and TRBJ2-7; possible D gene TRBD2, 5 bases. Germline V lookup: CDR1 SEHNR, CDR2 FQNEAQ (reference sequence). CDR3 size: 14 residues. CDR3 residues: CSSSLEASRYEQYF. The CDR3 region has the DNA TGTTCCAGCAGCTTAGAGGCTAGCAGATACGAGCAGTACTTC. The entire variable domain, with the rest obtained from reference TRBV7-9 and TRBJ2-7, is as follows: DTGVSQNPRHKITKRGQNVTFRCDPISEHNRLYWYRQTLGQGPEFLTYFQNEAQLEKSRLLSDRFSAERPKGSFSTLEIQRTEQGDSAMYLCSSSLEASRYEQYFGPGTRLTVT.

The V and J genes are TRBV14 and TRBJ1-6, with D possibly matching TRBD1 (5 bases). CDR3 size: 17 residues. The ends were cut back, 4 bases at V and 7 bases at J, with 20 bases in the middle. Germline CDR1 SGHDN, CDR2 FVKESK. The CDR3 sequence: CASSRDSTGVWNSPLHF. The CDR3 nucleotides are TGTGCCAGCAGCCGCGACAGTACGGGGGTATGGAATTCACCCCTCCACTTT.

The CDR3 DNA follows: TGTGCCAGCAGCGCCGGGACAGGGTTTATTGGCTACACCTTC. Translated, it gives CASSAGTGFIGYTF. The V and J genes are TRBV28 and TRBJ1-2; 9 bases align to TRBD1. The CDR3 consists of 14 residues. CDR1 is MDHEN, CDR2 SYDVKM, per germline. The junction had 9 bases not matched to a gene; V was cut back by 6 bases and J by 7 bases.

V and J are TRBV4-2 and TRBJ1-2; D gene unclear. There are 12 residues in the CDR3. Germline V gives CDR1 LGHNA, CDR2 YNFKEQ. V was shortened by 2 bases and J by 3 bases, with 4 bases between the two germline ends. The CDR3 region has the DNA TGTGCCAGCAGCCAAAGCTACTATGGCTACACCTTC. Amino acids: CASSQSYYGYTF.

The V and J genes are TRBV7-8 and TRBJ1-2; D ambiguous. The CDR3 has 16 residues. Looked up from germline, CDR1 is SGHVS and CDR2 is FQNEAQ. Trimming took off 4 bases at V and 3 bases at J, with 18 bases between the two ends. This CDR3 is CASSSLTLTEYYGYTF. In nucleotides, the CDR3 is TGTGCCAGCAGCTCTCTAACTTTAACAGAATACTATGGCTACACCTTC.

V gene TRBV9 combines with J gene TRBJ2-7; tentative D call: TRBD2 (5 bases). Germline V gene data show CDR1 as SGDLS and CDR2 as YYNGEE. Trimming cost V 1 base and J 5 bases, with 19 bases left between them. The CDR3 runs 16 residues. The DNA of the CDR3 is TGTGCCAGCAGCGTACTTAACGGGGTGCGTGTGGACGAGCAGTACTTC. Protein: CASSVLNGVRVDEQYF.

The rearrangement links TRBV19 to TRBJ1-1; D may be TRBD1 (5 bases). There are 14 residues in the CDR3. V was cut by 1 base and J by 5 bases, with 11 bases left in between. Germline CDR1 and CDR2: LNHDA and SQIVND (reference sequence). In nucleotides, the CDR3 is TGTGCCAGTAGTATAGGGGCAGGGTGGACTGAAGCTTTCTTT. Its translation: CASSIGAGWTEAFF.